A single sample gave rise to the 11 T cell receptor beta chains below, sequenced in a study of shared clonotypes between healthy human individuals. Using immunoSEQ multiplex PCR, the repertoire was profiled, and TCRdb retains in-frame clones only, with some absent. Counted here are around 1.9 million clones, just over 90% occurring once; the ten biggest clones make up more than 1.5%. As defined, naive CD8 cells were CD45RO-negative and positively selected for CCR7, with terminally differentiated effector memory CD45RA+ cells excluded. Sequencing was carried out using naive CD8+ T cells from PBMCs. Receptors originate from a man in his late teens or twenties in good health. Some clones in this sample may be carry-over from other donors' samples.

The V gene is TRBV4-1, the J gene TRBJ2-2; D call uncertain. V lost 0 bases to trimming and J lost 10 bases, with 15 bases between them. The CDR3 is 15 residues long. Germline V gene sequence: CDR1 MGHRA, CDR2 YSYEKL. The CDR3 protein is CASSQDPASSMELFF. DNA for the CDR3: TGCGCCAGCAGCCAAGATCCGGCCAGTTCGATGGAGCTGTTTTTT.

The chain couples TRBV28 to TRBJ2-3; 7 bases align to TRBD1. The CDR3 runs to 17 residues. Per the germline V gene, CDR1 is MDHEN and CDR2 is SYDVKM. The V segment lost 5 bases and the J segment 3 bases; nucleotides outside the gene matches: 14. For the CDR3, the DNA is TGTGCCAGCAGTCTAAAGACCGGGACAGCTTATACAGATACGCAGTATTTT. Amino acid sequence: CASSLKTGTAYTDTQYF.

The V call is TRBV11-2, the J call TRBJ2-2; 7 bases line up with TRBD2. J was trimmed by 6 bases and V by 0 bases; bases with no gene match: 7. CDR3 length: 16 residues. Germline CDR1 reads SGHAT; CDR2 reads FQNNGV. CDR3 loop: CASSLETAGAAGELFF. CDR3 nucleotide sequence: TGTGCCAGCAGCTTAGAGACGGCGGGAGCGGCCGGGGAGCTGTTTTTT.

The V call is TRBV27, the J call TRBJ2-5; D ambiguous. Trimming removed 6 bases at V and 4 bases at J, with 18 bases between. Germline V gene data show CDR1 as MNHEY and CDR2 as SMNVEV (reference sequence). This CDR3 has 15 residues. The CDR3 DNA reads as TGTGCCAGCAGGCCCAGGACGGAATGGGGAGAGACCCAGTACTTC. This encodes CASRPRTEWGETQYF.

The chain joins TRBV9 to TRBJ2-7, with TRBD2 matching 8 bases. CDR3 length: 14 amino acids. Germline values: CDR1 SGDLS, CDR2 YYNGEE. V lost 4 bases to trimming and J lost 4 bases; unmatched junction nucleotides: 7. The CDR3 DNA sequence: TGTGCCAGCAGCCAGGGTGGCGGGAGGTACGAGCAGTACTTC. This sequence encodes CASSQGGGRYEQYF. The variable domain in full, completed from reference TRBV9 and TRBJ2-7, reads DSGVTQTPKHLITATGQRVTLRCSPRSGDLSVYWYQQSLDQGLQFLIQYYNGEERAKGNILERFSAQQFPDLHSELNLSSLELGDSALYFCASSQGGGRYEQYFGPGTRLTVT.

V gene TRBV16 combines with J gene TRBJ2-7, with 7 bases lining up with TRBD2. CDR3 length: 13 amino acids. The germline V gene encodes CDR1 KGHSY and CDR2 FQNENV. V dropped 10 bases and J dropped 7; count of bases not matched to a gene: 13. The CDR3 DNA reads TGTGCCACGGCCGGGACTACCGTCGAGGAGCAGTACTTC. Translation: CATAGTTVEEQYF.

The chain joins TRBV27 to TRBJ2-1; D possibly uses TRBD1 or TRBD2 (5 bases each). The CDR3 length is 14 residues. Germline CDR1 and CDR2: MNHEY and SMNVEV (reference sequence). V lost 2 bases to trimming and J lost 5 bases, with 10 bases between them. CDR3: CASSLRGPNNEQFF. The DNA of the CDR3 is TGTGCCAGCAGTTTAAGGGGACCTAACAATGAGCAGTTCTTC.

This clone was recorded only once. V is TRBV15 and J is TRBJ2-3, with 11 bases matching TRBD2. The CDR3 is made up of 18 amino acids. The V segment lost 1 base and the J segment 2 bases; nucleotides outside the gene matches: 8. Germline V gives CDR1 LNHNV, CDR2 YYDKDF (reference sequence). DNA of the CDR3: TGTGCCACCAGCAGAGCCGCAAGACTAGCGGGGCTCACAGATACGCAGTATTTT. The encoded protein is CATSRAARLAGLTDTQYF.

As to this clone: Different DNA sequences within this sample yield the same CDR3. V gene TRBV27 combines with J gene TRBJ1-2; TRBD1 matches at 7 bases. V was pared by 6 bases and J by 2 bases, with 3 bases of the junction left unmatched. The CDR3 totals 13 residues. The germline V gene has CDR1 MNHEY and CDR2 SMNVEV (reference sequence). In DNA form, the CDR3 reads TGTGCCAGCAGCTGGGACAGAAACTATGGCTACACCTTC. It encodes CASSWDRNYGYTF.

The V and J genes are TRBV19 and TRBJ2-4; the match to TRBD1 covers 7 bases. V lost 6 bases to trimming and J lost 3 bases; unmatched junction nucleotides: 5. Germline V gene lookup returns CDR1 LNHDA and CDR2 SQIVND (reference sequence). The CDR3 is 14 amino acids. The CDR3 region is CASRQGRNKNIQYF. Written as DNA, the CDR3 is TGTGCCAGTAGACAGGGGCGGAACAAAAACATTCAGTACTTC.

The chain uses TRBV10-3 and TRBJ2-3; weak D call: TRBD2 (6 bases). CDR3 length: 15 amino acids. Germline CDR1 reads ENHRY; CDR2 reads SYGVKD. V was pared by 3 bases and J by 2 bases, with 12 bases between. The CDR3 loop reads CAISDSDYLTDTQYF. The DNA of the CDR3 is TGTGCCATCAGTGATTCGGACTACCTCACAGATACGCAGTATTTT.